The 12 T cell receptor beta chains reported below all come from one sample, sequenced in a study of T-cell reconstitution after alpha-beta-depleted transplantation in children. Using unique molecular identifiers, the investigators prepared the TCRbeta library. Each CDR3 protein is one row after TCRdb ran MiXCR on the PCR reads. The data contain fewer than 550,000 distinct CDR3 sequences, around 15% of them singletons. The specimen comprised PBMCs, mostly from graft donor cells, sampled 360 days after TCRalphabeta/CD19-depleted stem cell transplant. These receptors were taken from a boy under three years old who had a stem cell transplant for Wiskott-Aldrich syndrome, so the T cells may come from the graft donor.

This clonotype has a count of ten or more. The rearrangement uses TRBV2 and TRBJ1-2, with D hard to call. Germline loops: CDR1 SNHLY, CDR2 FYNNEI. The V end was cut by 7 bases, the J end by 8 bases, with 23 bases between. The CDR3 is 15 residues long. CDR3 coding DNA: TGTGCCAGCATACGGGCCAGCGTTATCTTAGGCGGCTACACCTTC. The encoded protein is CASIRASVILGGYTF.

The CDR3 spells CASSWRVYNEQFF. The CDR3 DNA sequence: TGCGCCAGCAGCTGGAGGGTGTACAATGAGCAGTTCTTC. The chain uses TRBV5-1 and TRBJ2-1; perhaps TRBD2 as D (6 bases). V gave up 3 bases and J gave up 4 bases, with 8 bases separating them. The CDR3 runs to 13 residues. Per the germline V gene, CDR1 is SGHRS and CDR2 is YFSETQ.

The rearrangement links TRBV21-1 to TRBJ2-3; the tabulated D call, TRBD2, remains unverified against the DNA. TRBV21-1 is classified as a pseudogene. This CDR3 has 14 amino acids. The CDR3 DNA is TGTGCCAGCAGAAAAGGGAGGTTCACAGATACGCAGTATTTT. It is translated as CASRKGRFTDTQYF.

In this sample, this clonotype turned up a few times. The CDR3 DNA sequence: TGCGCCAGCAGCTTGATTATTCAGGCCAACTCCTACGAGCAGTACTTC. This encodes CASSLIIQANSYEQYF. This rearrangement joins TRBV5-1 to TRBJ2-7; D gene unclear. The V gene lost 1 base and the J gene lost 0 bases, with 14 bases spanning the gap. Germline CDR1 reads SGHRS; CDR2 reads YFSETQ. The CDR3 covers 16 residues.

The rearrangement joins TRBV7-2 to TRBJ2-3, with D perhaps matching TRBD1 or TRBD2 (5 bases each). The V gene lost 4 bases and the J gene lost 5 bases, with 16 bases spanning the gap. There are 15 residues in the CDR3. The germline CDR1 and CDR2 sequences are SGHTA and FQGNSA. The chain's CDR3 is CASSYIWDRRDTQYF. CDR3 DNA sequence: TGTGCCAGCAGCTATATCTGGGACCGCCGAGATACGCAGTATTTT.

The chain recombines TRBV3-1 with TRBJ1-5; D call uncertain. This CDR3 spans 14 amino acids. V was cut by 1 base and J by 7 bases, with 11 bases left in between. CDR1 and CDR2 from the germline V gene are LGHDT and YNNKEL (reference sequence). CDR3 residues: CASSQGGPGQPQHF. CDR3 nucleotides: TGTGCCAGCAGCCAAGGAGGTCCGGGCCAGCCCCAGCATTTT.

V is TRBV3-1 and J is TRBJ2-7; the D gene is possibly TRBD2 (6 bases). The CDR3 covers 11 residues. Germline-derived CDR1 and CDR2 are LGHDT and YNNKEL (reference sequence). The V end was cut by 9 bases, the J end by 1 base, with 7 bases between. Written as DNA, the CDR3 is TGTGCCAGTGGAGGGTCCTACGAGCAGTACTTC. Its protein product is CASGGSYEQYF.

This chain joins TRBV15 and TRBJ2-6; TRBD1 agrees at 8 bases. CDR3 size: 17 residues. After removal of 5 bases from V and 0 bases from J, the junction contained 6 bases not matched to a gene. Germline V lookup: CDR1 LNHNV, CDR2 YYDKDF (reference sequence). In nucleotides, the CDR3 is TGTGCCACCAGCGTCGGGACAGGTCCCTCTGGGGCCAACGTCCTGACTTTC. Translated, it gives CATSVGTGPSGANVLTF.

The CDR3 reads CASRTENIQYF. CDR3 in DNA: TGTGCCAGCAGAACGGAGAACATTCAGTACTTC. The chain has TRBV6-2 or TRBV6-3 and TRBJ2-4; D is ambiguous. Germline CDR1 MNHEY, CDR2 SVGEGT. Trimming took off 6 bases at V and 7 bases at J, with 7 bases between the two ends. CDR3 size: 11 residues.

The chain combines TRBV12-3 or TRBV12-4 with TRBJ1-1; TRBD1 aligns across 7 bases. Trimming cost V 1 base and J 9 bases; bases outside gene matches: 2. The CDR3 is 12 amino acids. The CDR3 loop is CASSLGDSKAFF. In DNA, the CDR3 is TGTGCCAGCAGTTTAGGGGACAGCAAAGCTTTCTTT.

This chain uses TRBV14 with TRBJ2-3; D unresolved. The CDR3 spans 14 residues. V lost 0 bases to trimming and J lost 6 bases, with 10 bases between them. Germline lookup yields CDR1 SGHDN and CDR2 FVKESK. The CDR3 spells CASSQDLARDTQYF. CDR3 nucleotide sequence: TGTGCCAGCAGCCAAGATCTTGCCAGGGATACGCAGTATTTT.

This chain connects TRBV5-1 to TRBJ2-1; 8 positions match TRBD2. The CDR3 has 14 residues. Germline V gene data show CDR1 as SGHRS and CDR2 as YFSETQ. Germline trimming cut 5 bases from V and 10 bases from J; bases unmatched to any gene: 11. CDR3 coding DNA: TGCGCCAGCAGGTGGAGCGGCGGGAGGTTAGAGCAGTTCTTC. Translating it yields CASRWSGGRLEQFF.